A selection of T cell receptor beta chains follows, all from one sample in a study of CD8 T cells in ankylosing spondylitis. MiXCR was run by TCRdb on the 5' RACE reads, yielding one entry per CDR3 protein. The sample yields fewer than 550,000 distinct CDR3 sequences, less than 6% seen once. The sample was blood, either unsorted or a sorted T cell fraction (not recorded which). All receptors derive from a male donor with ankylosing spondylitis. CDR3s leave out the opening cysteine and the closing phenylalanine or tryptophan. Each record gives: V gene, J gene, clone size, CDR3 protein. Where a row states a size, it is once, few, many or the class of an expanded clone; other rows omit it.

TRBV7-8,TRBJ2-7,many,ASSKDGTYEQY
TRBV5-1,TRBJ2-2,many,ASSWTAGELF
TRBV6-1,TRBJ2-3,many,ASSPGLAGSKD
TRBV25-1,TRBJ2-1,many,ASSDLGTGDNEQF
TRBV7-9,TRBJ1-5,many,ASSLSTPRGPQH
TRBV5-1,TRBJ2-3,many,ASSSGVPTDTQY
TRBV12-5,TRBJ1-1,many,ASGFEYNTEAF
TRBV4-1,TRBJ1-5,many,ASSQEKTAGNQPQH
TRBV7-9,TRBJ1-1,many,ASSYRVLSEAF
TRBV29-1,TRBJ2-7,many,SVDRGGNEQY
TRBV20-1,TRBJ2-4,NA,CATGLAGWTAKNIQY
TRBV6-2/TRBV6-3,TRBJ2-3,few,ASSLHRGVSTDTQY
TRBV7-2,TRBJ1-2,many,ASSYGTQSNYGYT
TRBV2,TRBJ1-6,many,ASTIGEGVFNSPLH
TRBV20-1,TRBJ2-1,many,SARDLAGVAYNEQF
TRBV20-1,TRBJ2-7,NA,SAMGGLYEQY
TRBV7-2,TRBJ1-4,many,ASRARGSNEKLF
TRBV7-2,TRBJ2-1,many,ASRDQREGSYNEQF
TRBV29-1,TRBJ1-2,many,SVETRGQGEYYGYT
TRBV20-1,TRBJ2-3,few,SAPGTSGTTDTQY
TRBV5-1,TRBJ2-2,many,ASSWTDKAGTGELF
TRBV5-5,TRBJ2-3,many,ASSLYQGDPDTQY
TRBV5-1,TRBJ2-2,NA,ASSRANPNTGELF
TRBV6-5,TRBJ1-1,many,ASSYSVNTEAF
TRBV5-1,TRBJ2-5,many,ASSLLAGGQETQY
TRBV12-3/TRBV12-4,TRBJ1-5,many,ASSLAAGGNQPQH